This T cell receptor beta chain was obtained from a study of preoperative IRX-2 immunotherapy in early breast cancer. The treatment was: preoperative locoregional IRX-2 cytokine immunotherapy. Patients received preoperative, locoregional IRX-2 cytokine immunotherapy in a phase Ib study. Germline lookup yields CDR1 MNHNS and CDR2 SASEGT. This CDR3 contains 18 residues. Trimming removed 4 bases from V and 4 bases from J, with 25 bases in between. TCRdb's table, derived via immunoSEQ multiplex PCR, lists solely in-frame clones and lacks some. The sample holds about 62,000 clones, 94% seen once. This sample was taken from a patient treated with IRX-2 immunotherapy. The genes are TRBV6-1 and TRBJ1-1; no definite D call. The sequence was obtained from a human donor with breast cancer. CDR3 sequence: CASSGRLIWESGVTEAFF. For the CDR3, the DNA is TGTGCCAGCAGTGGTCGACTAATCTGGGAATCCGGGGTCACTGAAGCTTTCTTT.